What follows are 25 T cell receptor beta chains derived from one specimen sequenced in a study of T cell repertoires in ileal Crohn's disease. The assay was immunoSEQ multiplex PCR, and TCRdb's table has in-frame clones only and misses some. The table lists some 15,000 clones, 50% to 75% of them singletons, with under 7.5% in the top ten. Sequencing used ileal tissue. All receptors come from an adult with Crohn's disease.

This clone appeared once. The V gene is TRBV6-5, the J gene TRBJ1-5, with TRBD1 as a possible D gene (6 bases). This CDR3 comprises 15 residues. Germline V CDR1 and CDR2: MNHEY, SVGAGI. V was cut by 5 bases and J by 2 bases, with 13 bases left in between. CDR3 amino acids: CASSPTGTGNQPQHF. In DNA, the CDR3 is TGTGCCAGCAGTCCGACAGGAACGGGCAATCAGCCCCAGCATTTT.

The rearrangement links TRBV19 to TRBJ2-1; 8 bases map to TRBD2. The CDR3 has 15 amino acids. The germline V gene encodes CDR1 LNHDA and CDR2 SQIVND (reference sequence). Unmatched junction bases numbered 6, after V lost 5 bases and J lost 3 bases. CDR3 sequence reads: CASSVRSGDYNEQFF. The CDR3 nucleotides are TGTGCCAGTAGTGTCCGTAGCGGGGACTACAATGAGCAGTTCTTC. Complete variable domain (other parts from reference TRBV19 and TRBJ2-1): DGGITQSPKYLFRKEGQNVTLSCEQNLNHDAMYWYRQDPGQGLRLIYYSQIVNDFQKGDIAEGYSVSREKKESFPLTVTSAQKNPTAFYLCASSVRSGDYNEQFFGPGTRLTVL.

J is TRBJ1-4 and V is TRBV28; the match to TRBD1 covers 10 bases. The CDR3 runs 16 residues. Per the germline V gene, CDR1 is MDHEN and CDR2 is SYDVKM. The junction had 16 bases not matched to a gene; V was cut back by 7 bases and J by 11 bases. CDR3 nucleotides: TGTGCCAGCATCCCTGGGACAGGGGAAACGGTCGGGAAACTGTTTTTT. Translating it yields CASIPGTGETVGKLFF. The variable domain in full, completed from reference TRBV28 and TRBJ1-4, reads DVKVTQSSRYLVKRTGEKVFLECVQDMDHENMFWYRQDPGLGLRLIYFSYDVKMKEKGDIPEGYSVSREKKERFSLILESASTNQTSMYLCASIPGTGETVGKLFFGSGTQLSVL.

There are a few counts of this clone. This chain connects TRBV6-1 to TRBJ1-1; 7 bases are a match to TRBD1. Germline assignment: CDR1 MNHNS and CDR2 SASEGT. CDR3 length: 17 residues. V trimming: 2 bases; J trimming: 0 bases; junction bases outside the gene matches: 9. In nucleotides, the CDR3 is TGTGCCAGCAGTGAACGAGTTACAGGGGACTTGAACACTGAAGCTTTCTTT. Encoded protein: CASSERVTGDLNTEAFF.

This clone showed up just once. J is TRBJ2-2 and V is TRBV7-2, with a weak D call TRBD1 (5 bases). The CDR3 loop spans 13 amino acids. Per the germline V gene, CDR1 is SGHTA and CDR2 is FQGNSA. Deletions cut 0 bases from V and 7 bases from J, with 6 bases between. The CDR3 is CASSLAQGGELFF. The CDR3, as DNA: TGTGCCAGCAGCTTAGCCCAGGGCGGGGAGCTGTTTTTT.

The chain employs TRBV11-2 and TRBJ2-7, with D tentatively TRBD1 (6 bases). The CDR3 is made up of 14 amino acids. Germline V gene sequence: CDR1 SGHAT, CDR2 FQNNGV. Trimming took off 1 base at V and 4 bases at J, with 11 bases between the two ends. The CDR3 region has the DNA TGTGCCAGCAGCTTAGTACTACAGGGATACGAGCAGTACTTC. As protein: CASSLVLQGYEQYF.

The rearrangement joins TRBV28 to TRBJ2-7; weak D call: TRBD1 (5 bases). CDR1 is MDHEN and CDR2 is SYDVKM in the germline V gene. V was pared by 4 bases and J by 5 bases, with 18 bases between. The CDR3 is 15 residues long. CDR3 sequence reads: CASSSGRQGIDEQYF. CDR3 sequence (DNA): TGTGCCAGCAGTTCTGGGCGCCAGGGTATCGACGAGCAGTACTTC.

The V and J genes are TRBV5-1 and TRBJ2-1; possibly TRBD2 for D (7 bases). Germline V gene sequence: CDR1 SGHRS, CDR2 YFSETQ. V was cut by 3 bases and J by 5 bases, with 12 bases left in between. The CDR3 sequence is 14 residues long. CDR3 sequence (DNA): TGCGCCAGCAGCTGGGGGGGCAGGGACAATGAGCAGTTCTTC. This sequence encodes CASSWGGRDNEQFF.

This clone has more than one count but fewer than ten. V gene TRBV5-4 combines with J gene TRBJ2-3, with 10 bases that match TRBD2. Germline values: CDR1 SGHNT, CDR2 YYREEE (reference sequence). This CDR3 has 16 residues. The V and J ends lost 1 base and 5 bases, in that order; junction bases with no gene match: 7. CDR3 in DNA: TGTGCCAGCAGCTTGAAGGACAGACTAGCGGGAGATACGCAGTATTTT. This sequence encodes CASSLKDRLAGDTQYF.

The chain recombines TRBV19 with TRBJ1-5, with D perhaps matching TRBD1 (6 bases). Trimming cost V 3 bases and J 2 bases, with 14 bases left between them. This CDR3 has 16 amino acids. Germline CDR1 reads LNHDA; CDR2 reads SQIVND (reference sequence). This CDR3 reads CASSIIRGGGNQPQHF. DNA for the CDR3: TGTGCCAGTAGTATTATACGGGGGGGCGGCAATCAGCCCCAGCATTTT. Filled out from reference TRBV19 and TRBJ1-5, the complete variable domain reads DGGITQSPKYLFRKEGQNVTLSCEQNLNHDAMYWYRQDPGQGLRLIYYSQIVNDFQKGDIAEGYSVSREKKESFPLTVTSAQKNPTAFYLCASSIIRGGGNQPQHFGDGTRLSIL.

This chain connects TRBV7-4 to TRBJ1-1; 11 bases line up with TRBD1. There are 16 residues in the CDR3. Germline CDR1 is SGHVT and CDR2 is SQSDAQ. Trimming took 6 bases from V and 3 from J; bases not matched to a gene: 9. The chain's CDR3 is CASRQIGQGAYTEAFF. The CDR3 DNA sequence: TGTGCCAGCAGACAAATCGGACAGGGGGCCTACACTGAAGCTTTCTTT.

There are a few counts of this clone. V and J are TRBV7-3 and TRBJ2-1; D is possibly TRBD2 (5 bases). V was cut by 2 bases and J by 7 bases, with 15 bases left in between. The germline gives CDR1 SGHTA, CDR2 FQGTGA. The CDR3 is 15 residues long. The CDR3: CASSLDPSGGNEQFF. The CDR3 DNA follows: TGTGCCAGCAGCTTAGACCCCAGCGGTGGGAATGAGCAGTTCTTC.

V and J are TRBV19 and TRBJ1-5, with TRBD1 identical over 10 bases. This CDR3 spans 16 amino acids. Germline assignment: CDR1 LNHDA and CDR2 SQIVND (reference sequence). Trimming took 7 bases from V and 2 from J; bases not matched to a gene: 8. CDR3 DNA sequence: TGTGCCAGTAAAAGAGCCGGGACAGGGGGCAATCAGCCCCAGCATTTT. This encodes CASKRAGTGGNQPQHF.

V gene TRBV28 combines with J gene TRBJ2-7; 7 bases are a match to TRBD1. Trimming took 11 bases from V and 6 from J; bases not matched to a gene: 16. This CDR3 contains 14 residues. Germline assignment: CDR1 MDHEN and CDR2 SYDVKM. The CDR3 loop is CAVRKGGAVGEQYF. The CDR3 DNA is TGTGCCGTACGAAAAGGGGGCGCGGTAGGCGAGCAGTACTTC.

This clone was seen more than once but under ten times. The rearrangement links TRBV7-9 to TRBJ1-4; D may be TRBD1 (5 bases). Trimming shortened V by 4 bases and J by 7 bases, and 19 bases separated the two germline ends. Germline CDR1 is SEHNR and CDR2 is FQNEAQ (reference sequence). This CDR3 is built from 16 residues. This CDR3 is CASSSEIAGSGEKLFF. For the CDR3, the DNA is TGTGCCAGCAGCTCCGAAATAGCAGGGTCTGGTGAAAAACTGTTTTTT.

This clone was seen a handful of times. The rearrangement uses TRBV7-2 and TRBJ1-1, with D uncertain. Germline assignment: CDR1 SGHTA and CDR2 FQGNSA. The CDR3 loop spans 12 amino acids. Trimming cost V 5 bases and J 8 bases, with 12 bases left between them. CDR3 residues: CASSLSVREAFF. DNA of the CDR3: TGTGCCAGCAGCCTATCGGTGCGGGAAGCTTTCTTT.

This clone has more than one count but fewer than ten. The chain recombines TRBV6-5 with TRBJ1-4, with 9 bases that match TRBD1. Germline V lookup: CDR1 MNHEY, CDR2 SVGAGI. V was pared by 5 bases and J by 8 bases, with 0 bases of the junction left unmatched. The CDR3 extends over 12 amino acids. The CDR3 is CASSGQGEKLFF. CDR3 coding DNA: TGTGCCAGCAGTGGACAGGGGGAAAAACTGTTTTTT.

The chain uses TRBV4-1 and TRBJ2-2, with D possibly TRBD1 on 6 matching bases. CDR3 size: 16 residues. The germline gives CDR1 MGHRA, CDR2 YSYEKL. V lost 1 base and J 0 bases, leaving 9 bases between the germline ends. CDR3 bases: TGCGCCAGCAGCCAAGTGGGACAACCGAACACCGGGGAGCTGTTTTTT. Encoded protein: CASSQVGQPNTGELFF.

The chain links TRBV11-2 to TRBJ2-7; 8 bases are shared with TRBD2. Unmatched junction bases numbered 9, after V lost 4 bases and J lost 4 bases. This CDR3 has 15 residues. Looked up from germline, CDR1 is SGHAT and CDR2 is FQNNGV. The CDR3 loop reads CASSSTRSGSYEQYF. The CDR3 DNA follows: TGTGCCAGCAGCTCGACGAGGAGCGGGAGTTACGAGCAGTACTTC.

The rearrangement uses TRBV28 and TRBJ1-1; 7 bases fit TRBD1. Germline V gene sequence: CDR1 MDHEN, CDR2 SYDVKM. Unmatched junction bases numbered 9, after V lost 3 bases and J lost 2 bases. The CDR3 sequence is 16 residues long. The CDR3 DNA reads TGTGCCAGCAGTTTTTACAGGGGAGTGGAAAACACTGAAGCTTTCTTT. Translation: CASSFYRGVENTEAFF. Drawing the rest from reference TRBV28 and TRBJ1-1, the complete variable domain is DVKVTQSSRYLVKRTGEKVFLECVQDMDHENMFWYRQDPGLGLRLIYFSYDVKMKEKGDIPEGYSVSREKKERFSLILESASTNQTSMYLCASSFYRGVENTEAFFGQGTRLTVV.

This sequence joins TRBV6-1 and TRBJ1-1; 7 nucleotides agree with TRBD1. Germline-derived CDR1 and CDR2 are MNHNS and SASEGT. The CDR3 sequence is 14 residues long. Losses at the gene ends were 4 bases for V and 7 bases for J; bases not matched to a gene: 9. CDR3 amino acids: CASSGRQGSGEAFF. CDR3 DNA: TGTGCCAGCAGTGGAAGACAGGGCTCGGGTGAAGCTTTCTTT.

This clone came up a few times. In DNA, the CDR3 is TGCAGTGGGCTCCCACAAGATACGCAGTATTTT. This encodes CSGLPQDTQYF. The chain joins TRBV20-1 to TRBJ2-3; D is unresolved. CDR1 is DFQATT and CDR2 is SNEGSKA in the germline V gene (reference sequence). The V gene lost 7 bases and the J gene lost 5 bases, with 10 bases spanning the gap. This CDR3 contains 11 residues.

This chain uses TRBV7-2 with TRBJ2-7; D might be TRBD1 (6 bases). V was pared by 3 bases and J by 4 bases, with 25 bases between. CDR3 length: 18 amino acids. CDR1 and CDR2 (germline): SGHTA, FQGNSA. CDR3 protein: CASSFSGTHLDELYEQYF. CDR3 bases: TGTGCCAGCAGCTTTTCCGGGACACACTTAGACGAGCTGTACGAGCAGTACTTC.

The gene calls are TRBV4-2 and TRBJ2-2; D gene unclear. In germline, CDR1 is LGHNA, CDR2 YNFKEQ. CDR3 length: 17 residues. V gave up 0 bases and J gave up 6 bases, with 17 bases separating them. Here the CDR3 reads CASSQDPVPAFSGELFF. The CDR3 DNA is TGTGCCAGCAGCCAAGATCCAGTACCTGCTTTCTCCGGGGAGCTGTTTTTT.

The chain has TRBV2 and TRBJ2-7, with a possible D match to TRBD2 (6 bases). V dropped 6 bases and J dropped 3 bases, with 15 bases sitting between them. Germline-derived CDR1 and CDR2 are SNHLY and FYNNEI. This CDR3 is 14 amino acids long. CDR3 in DNA: TGTGCCAGCAGGATTGGAGGGCAGGGCTACGAGCAGTACTTC. Translated: CASRIGGQGYEQYF.